Listed here are 2 T cell receptor beta chains from one sample, sequenced in a study of T-cell reconstitution after alpha-beta-depleted transplantation in children. Unique molecular identifiers tagged the TCRbeta library. Each CDR3 protein is one row after TCRdb ran MiXCR on the PCR reads. The sample holds roughly 240,000 distinct CDR3 sequences; roughly 8% are singletons and the top ten take 6% to 7%. The material was PBMCs, mostly from graft donor cells, obtained 180 days after TCRalphabeta/CD19-depleted stem cell transplant. These receptors were obtained from a male patient under 18 who had a stem cell transplant for acute lymphoblastic leukemia, so the T cells may come from the graft donor.

This clonotype was found many times. CDR3 sequence: CASSLGRRPERTDTQYF. The CDR3 bases are TGTGCCAGCAGCTTGGGCCGACGACCCGAGCGCACAGATACGCAGTATTTT. This chain uses TRBV5-8 with TRBJ2-3; D unresolved. Trimming stripped 0 bases from V and 1 base from J, with 15 bases between. Germline lookup yields CDR1 SGHTS and CDR2 YDEGEE. The CDR3 contains 17 residues.

The rearrangement uses TRBV4-1 and TRBJ1-3, with a weak D call TRBD1 (6 bases). The germline V gene encodes CDR1 MGHRA and CDR2 YSYEKL. Trimming removed 4 bases at V and 0 bases at J, with 13 bases between. This CDR3 spans 16 amino acids. CDR3: CASSRLGGASGNTIYF. In nucleotides, the CDR3 is TGCGCCAGCAGCCGCCTAGGGGGGGCCTCTGGAAACACCATATATTTT.